This is a list of T cell receptor beta chains from one sample in a study of T-cell memory formation after mild COVID-19. Using its own MiXCR run on the 5' RACE reads, TCRdb lists one record per CDR3 protein. The table shows 550,000 to 600,000 distinct CDR3 sequences, with around a sixth occurring only once. The sample comprised PBMCs or a T cell subset sorted from them (not recorded which). The receptors come from an adult woman who had mild COVID-19 (a few samples of this study predate the infection). Cell type and time point are not known. CDR3s include the opening cysteine and the closing phenylalanine or tryptophan. D genes are given only for firm matches. Where a row states a size, it is once, few, many or the class of an expanded clone; other rows omit it.

abundance: many; j_gene: TRBJ1-5; d_gene: NA; v_gene: TRBV18; CDR3nt: TGTGCCAGCTCACCAGGAACAGGGTTCCCCTGGCCCCAGCATTTT; CDR3aa: CASSPGTGFPWPQHF
abundance: NA; j_gene: TRBJ1-1; d_gene: TRBD1; v_gene: TRBV5-5; CDR3nt: TGTGCCAGCAGCCGACCTGGGACAGGGGACACTGAAGCTTTCTTT; CDR3aa: CASSRPGTGDTEAFF
abundance: few; j_gene: TRBJ2-2; d_gene: NA; v_gene: TRBV24-1; CDR3nt: TGTGCCACCAGCCCAACTGAGGCTAGCCCAAGGCACGGGGAGCTGTTTTTT; CDR3aa: CATSPTEASPRHGELFF
abundance: NA; j_gene: TRBJ1-1; d_gene: NA; v_gene: TRBV29-1; CDR3nt: TGCAGCGTTGAAGTCCTGAACACTGAAGCTTTCTTT; CDR3aa: CSVEVLNTEAFF
abundance: few; j_gene: TRBJ1-5; d_gene: NA; v_gene: TRBV6-5; CDR3nt: TGTGCCAGCAGAAGTTATAGCAATCAGCCCCAGCATTTT; CDR3aa: CASRSYSNQPQHF
abundance: few; j_gene: TRBJ2-3; d_gene: TRBD1; v_gene: TRBV24-1; CDR3nt: TGTGCCACCAGTGATCCCAAGGGGGCCTCAGATACGCAGTATTTT; CDR3aa: CATSDPKGASDTQYF
abundance: few; j_gene: TRBJ2-3; d_gene: NA; v_gene: TRBV7-3; CDR3nt: TGTGCCAGCAGCTTAAGCGGTCACTCAAATACGCAGTATTTT; CDR3aa: CASSLSGHSNTQYF
abundance: NA; j_gene: TRBJ2-5; d_gene: TRBD2; v_gene: TRBV6-2/TRBV6-3; CDR3nt: TGTGCCAGCAGAACCTGGGGACTAGCGGATGACCAAGAGACCCAGTACTTC; CDR3aa: CASRTWGLADDQETQYF
abundance: few; j_gene: TRBJ2-5; d_gene: TRBD2; v_gene: TRBV5-1; CDR3nt: TGCGCCAGCAGCCCAGGACTAGACGAGACCCAGTACTTC; CDR3aa: CASSPGLDETQYF
abundance: few; j_gene: TRBJ2-7; d_gene: TRBD1; v_gene: TRBV12-3/TRBV12-4; CDR3nt: TGTGCCAGCAGCCCCTTCCGACAGGGCTACGAGCAGTACTTC; CDR3aa: CASSPFRQGYEQYF
abundance: NA; j_gene: TRBJ1-4; d_gene: NA; v_gene: TRBV12-3/TRBV12-4; CDR3nt: TGTGCCAGCAGTCCCCTCACTGGGGGTGAAAAACTGTTTTTT; CDR3aa: CASSPLTGGEKLFF
abundance: NA; j_gene: TRBJ1-1; d_gene: NA; v_gene: TRBV7-3; CDR3nt: TGTGCCAGCGGAGGGGGTCTTGGCACTGAAGCTTTCTTT; CDR3aa: CASGGGLGTEAFF
abundance: many; j_gene: TRBJ2-3; d_gene: NA; v_gene: TRBV11-2; CDR3nt: TGTGCCAGCAGCTTAACTCCCGATACGCAGTATTTT; CDR3aa: CASSLTPDTQYF
abundance: few; j_gene: TRBJ2-3; d_gene: TRBD2; v_gene: TRBV9; CDR3nt: TGTGCCAGCAGCGTAAGGAGCGGGACCGACCCTACAGATACGCAGTATTTT; CDR3aa: CASSVRSGTDPTDTQYF
abundance: few; j_gene: TRBJ2-7; d_gene: NA; v_gene: TRBV5-1; CDR3nt: TGCGCCAGCAGCTTGGGAGATTTCCCCTACGAGCAGTACTTC; CDR3aa: CASSLGDFPYEQYF
abundance: NA; j_gene: TRBJ2-6; d_gene: NA; v_gene: TRBV5-4; CDR3nt: TGTGCCAGCAAAGATATGGGAACCGGGGCCAACGTCCTGACTTTC; CDR3aa: CASKDMGTGANVLTF
abundance: few; j_gene: TRBJ1-5; d_gene: NA; v_gene: TRBV5-1; CDR3nt: TGCGCCAGCAGCAAGGAGGGGGTTTGGCCCCAGCATTTT; CDR3aa: CASSKEGVWPQHF
abundance: NA; j_gene: TRBJ2-1; d_gene: TRBD2; v_gene: TRBV6-2/TRBV6-3; CDR3nt: TGTGCCATTGGGAGAGCGGGGTACAATGAGCAGTTCTTC; CDR3aa: CAIGRAGYNEQFF
abundance: many; j_gene: TRBJ1-2; d_gene: NA; v_gene: TRBV5-6; CDR3nt: TGTGCCAGCACCCCCTGGGCGGTCTATGGCTACACCTTC; CDR3aa: CASTPWAVYGYTF
abundance: few; j_gene: TRBJ1-2; d_gene: TRBD1; v_gene: TRBV6-6; CDR3nt: TGTGCCAGCAGTTACTTAGGGGACAGGGGAGAATATGGCTACACCTTC; CDR3aa: CASSYLGDRGEYGYTF
abundance: NA; j_gene: TRBJ2-7; d_gene: NA; v_gene: TRBV5-1; CDR3nt: TGCGCCAGCAGCTCCGGGACAAGGGAGGGTAACGAGCAGTACTTC; CDR3aa: CASSSGTREGNEQYF
abundance: few; j_gene: TRBJ1-1; d_gene: TRBD1; v_gene: TRBV5-1; CDR3nt: TGCGCCAGCAAAGTTGCAGGGGGAACGAACACTGAAGCTTTCTTT; CDR3aa: CASKVAGGTNTEAFF
abundance: NA; j_gene: TRBJ2-3; d_gene: TRBD1; v_gene: TRBV12-3/TRBV12-4; CDR3nt: TGTGCCAGCAGTCCTGGGACAGGGGGCCGGACAGATACGCAGTATTTT; CDR3aa: CASSPGTGGRTDTQYF
abundance: NA; j_gene: TRBJ2-1; d_gene: TRBD2; v_gene: TRBV20-1; CDR3nt: TGCAGTGCTAGATCCCCCGGGACTAGCGGGATGGGCCTGAGTGAGCAGTTCTTC; CDR3aa: CSARSPGTSGMGLSEQFF
abundance: many; j_gene: TRBJ1-2; d_gene: NA; v_gene: TRBV6-5; CDR3nt: TGTGCCAGCAGTGAGACGAATAACTATGGCTACACCTTC; CDR3aa: CASSETNNYGYTF
abundance: few; j_gene: TRBJ2-3; d_gene: NA; v_gene: TRBV5-1; CDR3nt: TGCGCCAGCAGCTTGGATCCGGGGGCCGACACAGATACGCAGTATTTT; CDR3aa: CASSLDPGADTDTQYF
abundance: many; j_gene: TRBJ1-2; d_gene: NA; v_gene: TRBV6-4; CDR3nt: TGTGCCACCCGACAGCCCGGCGGCTATGGCTACACCTTC; CDR3aa: CATRQPGGYGYTF
abundance: few; j_gene: TRBJ2-7; d_gene: NA; v_gene: TRBV6-5; CDR3nt: TGTGCCAGCAGCCACGATGGGGGATACTACGAGCAGTACTTC; CDR3aa: CASSHDGGYYEQYF
abundance: NA; j_gene: TRBJ1-5; d_gene: NA; v_gene: TRBV7-9; CDR3nt: TGTGCCAGCAGCCCACGCGGGGCGAATCAGCCCCAGCATTTT; CDR3aa: CASSPRGANQPQHF
abundance: once; j_gene: TRBJ1-6; d_gene: TRBD1; v_gene: TRBV18; CDR3nt: TGTGCCAGCTCCCACGAGGGGGCCCGCAATTCACCCCTCCACTTT; CDR3aa: CASSHEGARNSPLHF
abundance: NA; j_gene: TRBJ1-5; d_gene: TRBD1; v_gene: TRBV19; CDR3nt: TGTGCCAGTAGTAAATTTGGGACAGGGCAGGGTTGGGCTCAGCCCCAGCATTTT; CDR3aa: CASSKFGTGQGWAQPQHF
abundance: NA; j_gene: TRBJ2-3; d_gene: TRBD2; v_gene: TRBV9; CDR3nt: TGTGCCAGCAGCGTAGACAGCGGGGGGGCTACGCAGTATTTT; CDR3aa: CASSVDSGGATQYF
abundance: few; j_gene: TRBJ1-5; d_gene: NA; v_gene: TRBV7-9; CDR3nt: TGTGCCAGCAGCTTAGATTCCGGGAATCAGCCCCAGCATTTT; CDR3aa: CASSLDSGNQPQHF
abundance: many; j_gene: TRBJ2-4; d_gene: NA; v_gene: TRBV5-6; CDR3nt: TGTGCCAGCAGCTTGGGCCGTACGGGAAACATTCAGTACTTC; CDR3aa: CASSLGRTGNIQYF
abundance: NA; j_gene: TRBJ2-1; d_gene: TRBD2; v_gene: TRBV5-4; CDR3nt: TGTGCCAGCAGCAGCGGCGGGGCGGGAGTGTTGCAGTTCTTC; CDR3aa: CASSSGGAGVLQFF
abundance: NA; j_gene: TRBJ2-2; d_gene: NA; v_gene: TRBV5-4; CDR3nt: TGTGCCAGCAGCTTGGTCTCAGAACACCTGGGGGAGCTGTTTTTT; CDR3aa: CASSLVSEHLGELFF
abundance: NA; j_gene: TRBJ2-1; d_gene: NA; v_gene: TRBV19; CDR3nt: TGTGCCAGTAGTATGAGGACCCGGGATGAGCAGTTCTTC; CDR3aa: CASSMRTRDEQFF
abundance: NA; j_gene: TRBJ1-1; d_gene: NA; v_gene: TRBV5-1; CDR3nt: TGCGCCAGCTCCAGGGACTCCGAGGGTGGCACTGAAGCTTTCTTT; CDR3aa: CASSRDSEGGTEAFF
abundance: NA; j_gene: TRBJ2-1; d_gene: NA; v_gene: TRBV20-1; CDR3nt: TGCAGTGCTAGGGGGTCCCGAACTAACAATGAGCAGTTCTTC; CDR3aa: CSARGSRTNNEQFF
abundance: few; j_gene: TRBJ2-3; d_gene: NA; v_gene: TRBV28; CDR3nt: TGTGCCAGCATCGAAGTGAACAGAGGGGGGACAGATACGCAGTATTTT; CDR3aa: CASIEVNRGGTDTQYF
abundance: few; j_gene: TRBJ2-7; d_gene: NA; v_gene: TRBV2; CDR3nt: TGTGCCAGCAGTGAAGACGGCTTCTACGAGCAGTACTTC; CDR3aa: CASSEDGFYEQYF
abundance: few; j_gene: TRBJ2-1; d_gene: NA; v_gene: TRBV20-1; CDR3nt: TGCAGTGCTATCCGCTGGGAAAGCTCCTACAATGAGCAGTTCTTC; CDR3aa: CSAIRWESSYNEQFF
abundance: few; j_gene: TRBJ2-1; d_gene: TRBD1; v_gene: TRBV7-9; CDR3nt: TGTGCCAGCAGCCAACTCGACAGGGGGCTTAACCATGAGCAGTTCTTC; CDR3aa: CASSQLDRGLNHEQFF
abundance: NA; j_gene: TRBJ2-3; d_gene: TRBD1; v_gene: TRBV15; CDR3nt: TGTGCCACCAGCAGAGTAGGACAGGGGGCGCGGGTAGATACGCAGTATTTT; CDR3aa: CATSRVGQGARVDTQYF
abundance: NA; j_gene: TRBJ1-6; d_gene: TRBD1; v_gene: TRBV5-4; CDR3nt: TGTGCCAGCGGGACAGGGTGGTCTAATTCACCCCTCCACTTT; CDR3aa: CASGTGWSNSPLHF
abundance: NA; j_gene: TRBJ2-3; d_gene: TRBD1; v_gene: TRBV2; CDR3nt: TGTGCCAGCAAGCAGCGGGACAGGGTCACAGATACGCAGTATTTT; CDR3aa: CASKQRDRVTDTQYF
abundance: few; j_gene: TRBJ2-1; d_gene: NA; v_gene: TRBV7-2; CDR3nt: TGTGCCAGCAGCTTCGGCGGGACCGCGTCCTACAATGAGCAGTTCTTC; CDR3aa: CASSFGGTASYNEQFF
abundance: few; j_gene: TRBJ1-3; d_gene: NA; v_gene: TRBV12-3/TRBV12-4; CDR3nt: TGTGCCAGCAGTTCCCACGAGGTCGGGAGGTTTCGAAGCTCTGGAAACACCATATATTTT; CDR3aa: CASSSHEVGRFRSSGNTIYF
abundance: few; j_gene: TRBJ2-7; d_gene: TRBD1; v_gene: TRBV20-1; CDR3nt: TGCAGTGCTTTGACAGGGAAATCCTACGAGCAGTACTTC; CDR3aa: CSALTGKSYEQYF
abundance: few; j_gene: TRBJ2-7; d_gene: TRBD2; v_gene: TRBV20-1; CDR3nt: TGCAGTGCTAGAGTGGGCGGGGGGGCGTACGAGCAGTACTTC; CDR3aa: CSARVGGGAYEQYF
abundance: few; j_gene: TRBJ2-3; d_gene: TRBD2; v_gene: TRBV2; CDR3nt: TGTGCCAGCACTATGGGACTAGCGGGACCAGATACGCAGTATTTT; CDR3aa: CASTMGLAGPDTQYF
abundance: few; j_gene: TRBJ1-2; d_gene: NA; v_gene: TRBV19; CDR3nt: TGTGCCAGTGGAGACAGCTATGGCTACACCTTC; CDR3aa: CASGDSYGYTF
abundance: few; j_gene: TRBJ2-3; d_gene: TRBD1; v_gene: TRBV15; CDR3nt: TGTGCCACCAGCGGAGAAGCGGGACAGGGGGGTCAAATTGGCACAGATACGCAGTATTTT; CDR3aa: CATSGEAGQGGQIGTDTQYF
abundance: NA; j_gene: TRBJ2-2; d_gene: NA; v_gene: TRBV20-1; CDR3nt: TGCAGTGCTCCAGCGGGTCTCCAAAACACCGGGGAGCTGTTTTTT; CDR3aa: CSAPAGLQNTGELFF
abundance: NA; j_gene: TRBJ2-1; d_gene: NA; v_gene: TRBV7-9; CDR3nt: TGTGCCAGCAGCTTAGGGGGGCGCAATGAGCAGTTCTTC; CDR3aa: CASSLGGRNEQFF
abundance: NA; j_gene: TRBJ1-6; d_gene: NA; v_gene: TRBV27; CDR3nt: TGTGCCAGCAGTTTAGCTGCGAGCTCCTATAATTCACCCCTCCACTTT; CDR3aa: CASSLAASSYNSPLHF
abundance: few; j_gene: TRBJ2-3; d_gene: NA; v_gene: TRBV9; CDR3nt: TGTGCCAGCAGCGTAGTGGGGGGCGGAACCCGCACAGATACGCAGTATTTT; CDR3aa: CASSVVGGGTRTDTQYF
abundance: many; j_gene: TRBJ2-1; d_gene: NA; v_gene: TRBV7-3; CDR3nt: TGTGCCAGCAGCTTCGGGGGAGGCGCCTACAATGAGCAGTTCTTC; CDR3aa: CASSFGGGAYNEQFF